The entry below describes one TCR beta chain. Authors' processing steps: Scientists estimated how many nucleated cells there were by amplifying reference gene primers. The repertoire was sequenced with immunoSEQ multiplex PCR; TCRdb's copy has only in-frame clones and lacks some. V and J calls and clone size are copied from that table; D and trimming were computed from the DNA. The repertoire holds 110,000 or so clones, with 75% to 90% as singletons. The data were taken from a study of blood T cell repertoires in COVID-19. J was trimmed by 0 bases and V by 5 bases; bases with no gene match: 10. The CDR3 covers 17 residues. CDR1 and CDR2 from the germline V gene are LGHNA and YSLEER.

The sequencing sample was made of peripheral blood. The chain joins TRBV4-3 to TRBJ1-3, with TRBD1 identical over 7 bases. The receptor was isolated from a woman in her sixties or seventies with COVID-19, enrolled during active disease. The CDR3 region is CASSLRTGRVSGNTIYF. CDR3 bases: TGCGCCAGCAGCTTAAGGACAGGTCGAGTCTCTGGAAACACCATATATTTT.